This record looks at one T cell receptor (beta chain) sequence and its context. Its antigen is not identified. Time point specified: baseline pretreatment blood. Treatment noted: 15 Gy SBRT to primary tumor, nephrectomy 4 weeks later. The CDR3 runs to 16 residues. V lost 3 bases and J lost 0, with 13 bases in between. The germline CDR1 and CDR2 sequences are SGDLS and YYNGEE. Libraries were prepared by immunoSEQ multiplex PCR; TCRdb keeps only in-frame clonotypes and omits some of them. The data show more than 95,000 clones, roughly 80% seen once. The data belong to a study of radiation and T cells in renal cell carcinoma. General study results and limits: Baseline intratumoral clonotype presence is unknown without pretreatment biopsies.

The specimen was blood, collected from a patient whose treatment included radiotherapy and nephrectomy. The V and J genes are TRBV9 and TRBJ2-4; no reliable D call. This sequence was found in a woman aged 55-70 years with renal cell carcinoma. CDR3 nucleotide sequence: TGTGCCAGCAGCGAGGGCCTTGAACTAGCCAAAAACATTCAGTACTTC. Translation: CASSEGLELAKNIQYF.